This T cell receptor (beta chain) was recovered during a study of cytomegalovirus exposure and HLA in healthy donors (dated by TCRdb to 2017 to 2019). Study-wide context: An earlier analysis of roughly 610 of the donors reported 276 Gb of sequence data and 117 million unique TCR beta sequences obtained from about 180 million T cells. An early release that covered 640 HLA-typed donors contained approximately 300 gigabases of sequencing data and 65 million to 100 million unique TCR sequences. The genetic ancestry cluster associated with self-reported Caucasian donors included about four fifths of the 398 genotyped donors. The aim of the study was to test whether cataloging public T cell receptors could identify signatures of past pathogen exposure. The study profiled the T cell repertoires of about 720 subjects by immunosequencing and related them to cytomegalovirus serostatus. In addition to the first cohort of several hundred subjects, a separate validation cohort of 120 different subjects was used. To predict cytomegalovirus infection status, the study combined high-throughput TCR immunosequencing, statistical association of individual TCRs with disease status, and machine learning. A later analysis re-examined previously published TCR beta repertoires from more than 600 donors and added high-resolution HLA genotyping to investigate patterns of TCR occurrence. The later analysis used no new phenotypic data to find candidate immune exposures, relying instead on TCR beta sequences and their occurrence across donors. In an earlier analysis of 500 to 650 of the donors, high-throughput TCR beta sequencing was used to judge whether each TCR beta V gene segment behaved as functional or pseudogenic. Alongside the repertoire data, information on donor age, sex, ethnicity and CMV serostatus was compiled. A later genetic analysis used genome-wide SNP genotypes for about 60% of the roughly 700 donors, treating that subset as a discovery cohort. All discovery cohort repertoires had been generated using a single sequencing platform. HLA typing covered class I and class II loci at four-digit resolution. Typing coverage differed by locus: A, B, C, DRB1 and DQB1 were typed in about 620-630 donors, DQA1 in 522, DPA1 in 600 to 610, and DPB1 in 450 to 490. Several DR-DQ haplotypes were treated as single units for association and clustering because of strong linkage in the cohort. Across about 380 genotyped donors of the cohort, an average of about 240,000 unique TCR beta nucleotide sequences per donor were sequenced, and approximately 17% of those sequences were non-productive.

The library came from the immunoSEQ multiplex PCR assay. The multiplex PCR relied on a mix of 60 forward primers for TCR Vbeta segments and 13 reverse primers for TCR Jbeta segments. A multiplex PCR assay on genomic DNA amplified the CDR3 region of rearranged TCR beta genes. On the Illumina HiSeq System, the amplified TCR beta libraries were sequenced as 87-base-pair reads. In the paper's pipeline: Across the 640 or so repertoires, a later analysis counted roughly 84 million unique TCR beta chains, approximately 12 million of which were shared by at least two donors. A nearest-neighbor algorithm error-corrected the raw reads and collapsed the reads into unique sequences, merging closely related sequences to remove PCR and sequencing errors. Alignment of CDR3 sequences to IMGT reference sequences was used to assign V, D and J gene segments. For a sequence to be retained, a match of at least six nucleotides to both a V gene segment and a J gene segment was required. A rearrangement counted as productive if the CDR3 had no stop codons and remained in frame with V and J, and every other rearrangement counted as non-productive. Following IMGT convention, CDR3 was defined as the stretch from the second conserved V-encoded cysteine up to the conserved J-encoded phenylalanine. The earlier analysis of 500 to 600 of the donors excluded sequences that lacked an unambiguous match to a single V gene segment. An earlier analysis of over 450 of the donors classified V segments as functional when productive rearrangements were above 56.7% and as segregating when the standard deviation between donors was above 5%. A statistical classification framework was built to diagnose cytomegalovirus status from the catalog of TCR beta chain sequences. In a later analysis, V and J genes were assigned by comparing TCR nucleotide sequences against IMGT/GENE-DB human TR gene sequences. Using the TCRdist pipeline, a later analysis assigned CDR3 sequences along with most-parsimonious VDJ recombination scenarios. In a later analysis, each TCR beta chain was defined by its CDR3 amino acid sequence together with its V-gene family, and reads lacking a unique V-gene family were excluded. A later analysis removed nearly 600 highly shared, low-generation-probability nucleotide sequences to deal with suspected cross-contamination and a sequencing artifact. In a later analysis, a clonal expansion index was calculated for each public chain from normalized within-repertoire ranks of inferred template counts. In a later analysis, generation probabilities were computed using a VDJ recombination model fitted to out-of-frame rearrangements, and the results were checked against IGoR. Hypergeometric tests were used in a later analysis to score TCR-TCR, TCR-HLA and TCR-CMV co-occurrence, with a repertoire-size bias correction applied to the TCR pairs. In a later analysis, false discovery rates were estimated by permuting HLA or CMV assignments 20 times. In a later analysis, co-occurring TCRs were grouped with DBSCAN, and TCRdist sequence similarity was added when clustering was performed within HLA-allele-positive subsets. Repertoires with fewer than 30,000 or more than 120,000 public chains, plus five repertoires with anomalous nucleotide sharing, were excluded from co-occurrence clustering. In TCRdb, the immuneACCESS table is reduced to in-frame sequences with V and J assigned. These tables do not hold every clone; where another copy was compared, an unresolved V gene accounts for under half, and the others remain unexplained. V, J and clone size are those of that table, while D and trimming were read from the DNA. Recorded for this sample are 150,000 or so clones; about two thirds of them occurred a single time. The ten top clones hold approximately 1.6% of the sample.

Between the V and J ends, shortened by 6 bases and 6 bases respectively, the junction contains 20 bases. CDR1 and CDR2, per the germline V gene, are ENHRY and SYGVKD. The CDR3 has 15 amino acids, counting the end cysteine and phenylalanine. Just the 45-base CDR3 DNA is kept, in frame starting at base 1. The cohort was made up of 500 to 800 healthy bone marrow donors. At the time of sampling, all cohort members were nominally healthy, though unrecorded immune exposures were likely present. The donor tested CMV seronegative, placing the donor among the 350 to 400 seronegative members of the cohort. A peripheral blood sample was collected from each donor, and TCR beta sequencing was performed on peripheral blood mononuclear cells. Genomic DNA was extracted from the blood cell samples with the Qiagen DNeasy Blood Extraction Kit. Worth noting for this clone: The target of this receptor is not known. The input lacks base qualities; no much larger clone sits a single base away.

Broad study findings and their caveats: Compared with equally common non-associated chains, HLA-associated TCR beta chains in a later analysis were more clonally expanded and had lower generation probabilities. A cluster of highly shared sequence variants was judged likely to be a technical artifact of the sequencing pipeline. Assigning TCR associations to individual alleles was difficult when HLA alleles, especially DR and DQ, strongly co-occurred. The authors suggested that the approach could potentially be generalized to other disease states and immunological phenotypes. For the cohort, immune exposure information was limited to CMV serostatus. A few of the identified cytomegalovirus-associated TCR beta chains were confirmed in vitro to be specific for cytomegalovirus antigens. A further reported finding was that TCR beta sequences accurately predicted the HLA-A and HLA-B alleles for most subjects in the first cohort. Most TCR sequences were observed very rarely across donors, whereas some public TCRs were present in many individuals. The study gave a list of 150 to 200 TCR beta chains associated with cytomegalovirus. In a later analysis, several top co-occurrence clusters were reported to appear linked to parvovirus B19, influenza, CMV and Epstein-Barr virus. Roughly uniform sequencing depth across donors was assumed in presence/absence analyses, although this assumption may not hold. Compared with the approximately 670-donor mean, donors in an Asian-associated ancestry cluster had fewer N-insertions in productive TCRs, according to a later genetic analysis. Because the 87-base-pair reads could not distinguish some IMGT-functional V segments, including TRBV6-2 and TRBV6-3, those segments were excluded. A later genetic analysis associated a missense DCLRE1C variant with V-gene and J-gene trimming of TCR beta chains, and an independent cohort replicated the association. Correlated functional status among segregating V segments might reflect linkage disequilibrium, but an unknown experimental factor could not be ruled out. Specific HLA alleles were associated with 15,000 to 20,000 TCR beta sequences at a false discovery rate of 0.05 in a later analysis. Because HLA typing was unavailable for some donors at each locus, only the typed subset was used in association tests. In this cohort, only TCR beta chains were sequenced, and detectable features were limited by the absence of alpha or paired-chain data. The earlier analysis of almost 600 of the donors excluded approximately 15 rarely observed V segments, including chromosome 9 orphons, because counts were too low. An earlier analysis of approximately 570 of the donors showed that most TCR beta V segments appeared in productive rearrangements either about 87% or about 30% of the time, which broadly matched IMGT annotations. In both the original and validation cohorts, the classifier was reported to diagnose cytomegalovirus status with high specificity and sensitivity. In a later analysis, most CMV-associated TCR beta chains were found to appear HLA-restricted, with HLA associations seemingly driven largely by CMV exposure. In a later analysis, the rate of TCR association differed among HLA loci, with DRB1 alleles having the most associated TCRs and HLA-C alleles having the fewest.

The chain links TRBV10-3 with TRBJ1-2, with TRBD1 as a weak D call on 6 bases. The sequence came from a woman under 30 in good health and CMV-seronegative. Sequenced: PBMCs. The DNA reads TGTGCCATCAGCCTCCGGGACATGCTCCAGGATGGCTACACCTTC. Translated, this is CAISLRDMLQDGYTF.